This T cell receptor beta chain was recovered during a study of T cell responses to AZD1222 COVID-19 vaccine. Study results and limitations: Repertoires in all cases were sampled only once the peak T cell response had passed.

Profiled with immunoSEQ multiplex PCR; TCRdb holds only in-frame clones, not every one. The sample records 94,000 or so clones, roughly nine tenths being singletons. Concerning this clone: What it binds is not known.

V was shortened by 1 base and J by 4 bases, with 4 bases between the two germline ends. The CDR3 length is 13 residues. The germline V gene has CDR1 LGHNA and CDR2 YSLEER. The chain has TRBV4-3 and TRBJ1-4; D not certain. The sequencing used peripheral blood, collected on day 0 of AZD1222 vaccination. This TCR was sampled from an adult in good health. The CDR3 coding sequence is TGCGCCAGCAGCCAAGGGGTTAATGAAAAACTGTTTTTT. It encodes CASSQGVNEKLFF.